These 11 T cell receptor beta chains originate from one sample sequenced in a study of shared clonotypes between healthy human individuals. Only in-frame clones appear in the TCRdb table, and some are missing; sequencing was by immunoSEQ multiplex PCR. The sample has 2 million to 2.5 million clones, 93% seen once. The sequenced sample consisted of naive CD4+ T cells from PBMCs. Stated subset: CD45RA+ positively selected. These receptors were collected from a man aged 18 to 35 in good health. Some clones in this sample may be carry-over from other donors' samples.

The chain recombines TRBV28 with TRBJ2-4, with a tentative D call TRBD1 (6 bases). V gave up 6 bases and J gave up 7 bases, with 22 bases separating them. The germline V gene has CDR1 MDHEN and CDR2 SYDVKM. This CDR3 has 16 residues. This CDR3 reads CASSGTGTYPPNIQYF. The CDR3 DNA follows: TGTGCCAGCAGCGGAACCGGGACATACCCTCCGAACATTCAGTACTTC.

The count of this clone is one. This sample also contains other DNA sequences that code for the same CDR3. The V and J genes are TRBV20-1 and TRBJ2-5; tentative D call: TRBD2 (5 bases). Trimming pared 4 bases from V and 5 bases from J, leaving 8 bases between. This CDR3 contains 11 residues. Germline CDR1 DFQATT, CDR2 SNEGSKA (reference sequence). For the CDR3, the DNA is TGCAGTGCTACAAGAGGGGAGACCCAGTACTTC. This sequence encodes CSATRGETQYF.

Of note for this clone: This same CDR3 is encoded by further DNA sequences in the sample. This CDR3 reads CASSPPSTDTQYF. In DNA, the CDR3 is TGTGCCAGCAGTCCTCCTAGCACAGATACGCAGTATTTT. The gene calls are TRBV27 and TRBJ2-3; D gene ambiguous. The ends were cut back, 5 bases at V and 0 bases at J, with 6 bases in the middle. CDR3 length: 13 amino acids. The germline gives CDR1 MNHEY, CDR2 SMNVEV (reference sequence).

The CDR3 reads CASSLSTGGLNEQFF. The CDR3 nucleotides read TGTGCCAGCAGTTTATCGACAGGGGGCTTGAATGAGCAGTTCTTC. The chain employs TRBV28 and TRBJ2-1; the match to TRBD1 covers 10 bases. Germline CDR1 and CDR2: MDHEN and SYDVKM. J lost 7 bases, V lost 1 base, and 4 bases had no gene match. The CDR3 has 15 residues.

The rearrangement uses TRBV7-3 and TRBJ2-3; TRBD1 is a possible D gene (5 bases). V lost 1 base to trimming and J lost 2 bases, with 7 bases between them. The CDR3 runs to 14 residues. Germline CDR1 reads SGHTA; CDR2 reads FQGTGA. Here the CDR3 reads CASSLIGATDTQYF. CDR3 sequence (DNA): TGTGCCAGCAGCTTAATAGGGGCCACAGATACGCAGTATTTT.

The chain links TRBV7-2 to TRBJ1-1; possible D gene TRBD1, 5 bases. Germline-derived CDR1 and CDR2 are SGHTA and FQGNSA. V was pared by 0 bases and J by 4 bases, with 15 bases between. CDR3 length equals 16 residues. The CDR3 spells CASSLAWGSLGTEAFF. CDR3 nucleotide sequence: TGTGCCAGCAGCTTAGCGTGGGGGTCGCTGGGCACTGAAGCTTTCTTT.

The chain employs TRBV29-1 and TRBJ2-3; 12 nucleotides match TRBD1. The germline gives CDR1 SQVTM, CDR2 ANQGSEA. V was pared by 3 bases and J by 1 base, with 8 bases of the junction left unmatched. This CDR3 region has 17 residues. CDR3 DNA: TGCAGCGTTGATTCGGGACAGGGGGCTGTCGGCACAGATACGCAGTATTTT. Its translation: CSVDSGQGAVGTDTQYF.

The genes are TRBV5-1 and TRBJ2-2; D remains unclear. Germline V gene data show CDR1 as SGHRS and CDR2 as YFSETQ. The V gene lost 5 bases and the J gene lost 1 base, with 15 bases spanning the gap. The CDR3 runs 16 residues. The CDR3 DNA follows: TGCGCCAGCAGATCAGTCGGAACTTTGAACACCGGGGAGCTGTTTTTT. Translating it yields CASRSVGTLNTGELFF.

The chain joins TRBV5-1 to TRBJ1-2; no clear D gene. V lost 2 bases and J lost 7, with 9 bases in between. Germline V gene sequence: CDR1 SGHRS, CDR2 YFSETQ. The CDR3 is 12 residues long. CDR3 nucleotides: TGCGCCAGCAGCTTCATAGGGTCTGGCTACACCTTC. Translation: CASSFIGSGYTF.

This chain uses TRBV10-2 with TRBJ1-5; no clear D. CDR1 is WSHSY and CDR2 is SAAADI in the germline V gene. Trimming cost V 5 bases and J 6 bases, with 14 bases left between them. The CDR3 is made up of 14 amino acids. The CDR3 region is CASSFQFSGQPQHF. The CDR3 region has the DNA TGCGCCAGCAGTTTCCAGTTCTCAGGTCAGCCCCAGCATTTT.

The rearrangement links TRBV9 to TRBJ1-3, with D possibly being TRBD1 (5 bases). V was trimmed by 3 bases and J by 2 bases, leaving 12 bases between them. CDR3 size: 15 residues. CDR1 SGDLS and CDR2 YYNGEE come from the germline V gene. This CDR3 is CASSAPRGTGNTIYF. For the CDR3, the DNA is TGTGCCAGCAGCGCACCGAGGGGTACTGGAAACACCATATATTTT.